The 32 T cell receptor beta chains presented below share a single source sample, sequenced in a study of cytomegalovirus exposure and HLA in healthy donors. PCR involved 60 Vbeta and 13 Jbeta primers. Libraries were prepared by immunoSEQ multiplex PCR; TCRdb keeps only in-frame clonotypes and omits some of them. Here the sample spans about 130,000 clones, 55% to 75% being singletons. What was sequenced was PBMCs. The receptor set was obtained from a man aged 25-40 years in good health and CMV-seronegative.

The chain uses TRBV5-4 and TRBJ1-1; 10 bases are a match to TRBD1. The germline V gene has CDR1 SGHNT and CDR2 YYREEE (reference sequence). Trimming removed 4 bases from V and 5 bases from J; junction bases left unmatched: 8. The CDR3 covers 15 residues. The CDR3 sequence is CASSGDRGRLTEAFF. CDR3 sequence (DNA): TGTGCCAGCAGCGGAGACAGGGGGCGACTAACTGAAGCTTTCTTT.

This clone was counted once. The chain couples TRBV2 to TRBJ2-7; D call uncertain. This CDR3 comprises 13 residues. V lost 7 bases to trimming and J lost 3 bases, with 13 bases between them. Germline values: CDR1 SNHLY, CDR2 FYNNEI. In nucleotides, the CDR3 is TGTGCCAGCACAATGGGCAGAAACTACGAGCAGTACTTC. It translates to CASTMGRNYEQYF.

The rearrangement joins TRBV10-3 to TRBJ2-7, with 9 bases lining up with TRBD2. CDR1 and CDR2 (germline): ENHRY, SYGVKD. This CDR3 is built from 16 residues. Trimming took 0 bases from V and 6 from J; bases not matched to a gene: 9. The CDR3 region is CAISESKAGGRLEQYF. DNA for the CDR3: TGTGCCATCAGTGAGTCAAAGGCGGGGGGGAGGCTCGAGCAGTACTTC.

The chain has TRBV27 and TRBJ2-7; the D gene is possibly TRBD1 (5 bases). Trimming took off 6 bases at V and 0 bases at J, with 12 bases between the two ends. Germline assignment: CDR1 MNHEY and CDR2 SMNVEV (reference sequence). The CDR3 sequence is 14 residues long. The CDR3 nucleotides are TGTGCCAGCAGGCCGACAGCCATCTCCTACGAGCAGTACTTC. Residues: CASRPTAISYEQYF.

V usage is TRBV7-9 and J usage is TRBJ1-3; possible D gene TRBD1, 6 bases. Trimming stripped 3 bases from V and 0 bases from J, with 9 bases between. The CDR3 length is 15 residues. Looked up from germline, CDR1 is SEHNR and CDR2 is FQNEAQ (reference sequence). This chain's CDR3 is CASSLGAVSGNTIYF. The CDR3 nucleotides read TGTGCCAGCAGCTTGGGGGCGGTCTCTGGAAACACCATATATTTT.

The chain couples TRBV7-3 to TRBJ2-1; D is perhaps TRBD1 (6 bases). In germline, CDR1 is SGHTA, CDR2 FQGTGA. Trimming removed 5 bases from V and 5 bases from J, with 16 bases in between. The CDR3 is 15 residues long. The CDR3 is CASSLDSQPHNEQFF. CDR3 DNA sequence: TGTGCCAGCAGCCTGGACAGCCAACCACACAATGAGCAGTTCTTC.

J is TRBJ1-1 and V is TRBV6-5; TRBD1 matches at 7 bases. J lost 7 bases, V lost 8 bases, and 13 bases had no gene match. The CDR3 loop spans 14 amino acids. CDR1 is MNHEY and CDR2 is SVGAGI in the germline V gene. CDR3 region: CASWQRPGQREAFF. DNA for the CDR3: TGTGCCAGCTGGCAAAGACCGGGACAGCGTGAAGCTTTCTTT.

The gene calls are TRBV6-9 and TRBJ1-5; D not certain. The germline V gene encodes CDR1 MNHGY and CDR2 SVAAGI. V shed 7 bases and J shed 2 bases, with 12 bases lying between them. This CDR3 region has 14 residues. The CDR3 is CASTDGGGNQPQHF. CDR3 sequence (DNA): TGTGCCAGCACCGATGGAGGCGGCAATCAGCCCCAGCATTTT.

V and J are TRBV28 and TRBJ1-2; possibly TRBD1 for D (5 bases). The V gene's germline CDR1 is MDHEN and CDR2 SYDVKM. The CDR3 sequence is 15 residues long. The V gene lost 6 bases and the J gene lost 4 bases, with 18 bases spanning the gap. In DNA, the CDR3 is TGTGCCAGCAGCCTCACAGGCCCTTCTTTCTATGGCTACACCTTC. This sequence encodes CASSLTGPSFYGYTF.

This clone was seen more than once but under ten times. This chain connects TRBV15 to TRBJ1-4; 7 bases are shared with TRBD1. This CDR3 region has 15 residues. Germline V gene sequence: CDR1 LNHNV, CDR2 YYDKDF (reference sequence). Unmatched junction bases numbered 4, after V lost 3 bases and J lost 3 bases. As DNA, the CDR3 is TGTGCCACCAGCAGGTGGGGACAGCCTAATGAAAAACTGTTTTTT. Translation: CATSRWGQPNEKLFF.

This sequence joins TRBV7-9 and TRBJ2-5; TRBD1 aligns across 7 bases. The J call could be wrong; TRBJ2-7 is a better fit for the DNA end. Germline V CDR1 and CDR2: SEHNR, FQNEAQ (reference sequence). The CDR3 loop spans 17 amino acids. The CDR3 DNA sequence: TGTGCCAGCAGCGACCTCCCGGGACAGATTACAACCTACGAGCAGTACTTC. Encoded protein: CASSDLPGQITTYEQYF.

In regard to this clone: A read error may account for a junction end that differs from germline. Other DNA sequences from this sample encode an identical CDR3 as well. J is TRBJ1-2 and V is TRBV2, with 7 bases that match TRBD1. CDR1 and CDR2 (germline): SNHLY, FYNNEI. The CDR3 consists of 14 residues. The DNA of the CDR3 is TGCGCCAGCAGACGGGACAGAGACTTCTATGGCTACACCTTC. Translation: CASRRDRDFYGYTF.

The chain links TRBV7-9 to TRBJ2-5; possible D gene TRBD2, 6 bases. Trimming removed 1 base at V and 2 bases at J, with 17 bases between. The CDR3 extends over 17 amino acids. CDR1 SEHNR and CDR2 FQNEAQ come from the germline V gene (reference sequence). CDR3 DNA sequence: TGTGCCAGCAGCTTAGGAGAGATAGGGCGGGGTCAAGAGACCCAGTACTTC. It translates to CASSLGEIGRGQETQYF. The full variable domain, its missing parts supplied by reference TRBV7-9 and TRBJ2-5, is DTGVSQNPRHKITKRGQNVTFRCDPISEHNRLYWYRQTLGQGPEFLTYFQNEAQLEKSRLLSDRFSAERPKGSFSTLEIQRTEQGDSAMYLCASSLGEIGRGQETQYFGPGTRLLVL.

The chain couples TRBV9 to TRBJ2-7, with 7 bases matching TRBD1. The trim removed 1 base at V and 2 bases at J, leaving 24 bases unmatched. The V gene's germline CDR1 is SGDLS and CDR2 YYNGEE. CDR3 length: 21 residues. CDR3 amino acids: CASSVSAPQVPRTGFPYEQYF. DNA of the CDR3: TGTGCCAGCAGCGTATCGGCCCCCCAGGTCCCGAGGACAGGTTTCCCCTACGAGCAGTACTTC.

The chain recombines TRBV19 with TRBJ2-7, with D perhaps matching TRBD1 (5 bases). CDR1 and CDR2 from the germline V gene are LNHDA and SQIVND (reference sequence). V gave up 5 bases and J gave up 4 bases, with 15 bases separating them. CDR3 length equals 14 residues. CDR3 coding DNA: TGTGCCAGTAGTTCGCCGGACACCCGATACGAGCAGTACTTC. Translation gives CASSSPDTRYEQYF.

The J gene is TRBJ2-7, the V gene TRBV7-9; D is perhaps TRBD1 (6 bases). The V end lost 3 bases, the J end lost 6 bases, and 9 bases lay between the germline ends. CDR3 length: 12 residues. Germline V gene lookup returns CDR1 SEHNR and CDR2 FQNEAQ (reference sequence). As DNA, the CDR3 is TGTGCCAGCAGCTTCGCAGGGGTCGAGCAGTACTTC. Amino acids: CASSFAGVEQYF.

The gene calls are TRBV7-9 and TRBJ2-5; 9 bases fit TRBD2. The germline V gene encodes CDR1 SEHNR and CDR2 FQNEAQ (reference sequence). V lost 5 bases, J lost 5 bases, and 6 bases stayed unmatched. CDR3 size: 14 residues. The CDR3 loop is CASSLGLAVETQYF. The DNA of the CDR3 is TGTGCCAGCAGCCTGGGACTAGCTGTCGAGACCCAGTACTTC.

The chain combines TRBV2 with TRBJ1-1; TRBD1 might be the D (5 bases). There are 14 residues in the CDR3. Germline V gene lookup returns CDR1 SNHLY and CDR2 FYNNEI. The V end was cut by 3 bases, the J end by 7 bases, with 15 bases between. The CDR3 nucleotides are TGTGCCAGCAGTGAGTCGGCCAGGGACTATGAAGCTTTCTTT. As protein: CASSESARDYEAFF.

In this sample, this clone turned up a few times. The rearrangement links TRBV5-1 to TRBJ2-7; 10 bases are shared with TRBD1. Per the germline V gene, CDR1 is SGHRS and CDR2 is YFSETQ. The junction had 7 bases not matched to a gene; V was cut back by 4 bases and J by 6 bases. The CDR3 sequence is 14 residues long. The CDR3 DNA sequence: TGCGCCAGCAGCCGGGACAGGGGCCGGGGCGAGCAGTACTTC. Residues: CASSRDRGRGEQYF.

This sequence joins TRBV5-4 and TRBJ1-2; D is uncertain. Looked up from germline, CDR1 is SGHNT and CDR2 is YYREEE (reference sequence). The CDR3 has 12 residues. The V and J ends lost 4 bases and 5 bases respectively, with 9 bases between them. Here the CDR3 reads CASSVDGYGYTF. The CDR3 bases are TGTGCCAGCAGCGTGGACGGGTATGGCTACACCTTC.

This CDR3 reads CASSPSVDSGNTIYF. DNA of the CDR3: TGTGCCAGCTCACCGTCGGTAGACTCTGGAAACACCATATATTTT. The V gene is TRBV18, the J gene TRBJ1-3; D gene uncertain. Germline values: CDR1 KGHSH, CDR2 LQKENI. There are 15 residues in the CDR3. V was shortened by 3 bases and J by 0 bases, with 9 bases between the two germline ends.

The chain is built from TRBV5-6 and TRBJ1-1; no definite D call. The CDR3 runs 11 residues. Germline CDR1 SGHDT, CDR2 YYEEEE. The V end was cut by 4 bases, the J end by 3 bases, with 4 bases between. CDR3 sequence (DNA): TGTGCCAGCAGCCGAGACACTGAAGCTTTCTTT. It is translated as CASSRDTEAFF.

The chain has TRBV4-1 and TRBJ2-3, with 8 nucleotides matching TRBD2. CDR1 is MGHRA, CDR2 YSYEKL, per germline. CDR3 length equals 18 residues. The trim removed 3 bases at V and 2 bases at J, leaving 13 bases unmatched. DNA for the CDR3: TGCGCCAGCAGCCAGCAATTCAGCGGGGGCCCGAACACAGATACGCAGTATTTT. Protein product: CASSQQFSGGPNTDTQYF.

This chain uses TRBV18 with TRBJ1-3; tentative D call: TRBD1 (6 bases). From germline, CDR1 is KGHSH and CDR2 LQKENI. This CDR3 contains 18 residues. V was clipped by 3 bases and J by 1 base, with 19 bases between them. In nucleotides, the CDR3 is TGTGCCAGCTCACCTCTTGCCAGGGGCGTCTCGTCTGGAAACACCATATATTTT. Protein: CASSPLARGVSSGNTIYF.

CDR3 region: CASKKGWNYGYTF. In DNA, the CDR3 is TGTGCCAGCAAAAAGGGGTGGAACTATGGCTACACCTTC. The chain recombines TRBV2 with TRBJ1-2; perhaps TRBD1 as D (5 bases). Trimming pared 7 bases from V and 2 bases from J, leaving 11 bases between. The CDR3 runs to 13 residues. Per germline, CDR1 SNHLY and CDR2 FYNNEI.

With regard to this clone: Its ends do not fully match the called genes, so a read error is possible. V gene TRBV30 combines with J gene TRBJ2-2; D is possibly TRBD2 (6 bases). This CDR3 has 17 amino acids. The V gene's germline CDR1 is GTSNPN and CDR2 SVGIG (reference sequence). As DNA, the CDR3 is TGTGCCTGGAGTACTGGGCTAGCGATTGGGTACACCGGGGAGCTGCTTTTT. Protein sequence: CAWSTGLAIGYTGELLF.

The chain's CDR3 is CASSLGARGWTGELFF. DNA of the CDR3: TGTGCCAGCAGCTTGGGGGCCAGGGGTTGGACCGGGGAGCTGTTTTTT. The chain combines TRBV5-6 with TRBJ2-2; perhaps TRBD1 as D (6 bases). Trimming stripped 0 bases from V and 5 bases from J, with 14 bases between. CDR3 length: 16 residues. The V gene's germline CDR1 is SGHDT and CDR2 YYEEEE.

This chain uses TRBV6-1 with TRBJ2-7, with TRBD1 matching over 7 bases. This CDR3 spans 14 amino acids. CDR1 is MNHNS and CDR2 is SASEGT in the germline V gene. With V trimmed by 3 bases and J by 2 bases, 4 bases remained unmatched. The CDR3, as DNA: TGTGCCAGCAGTGAGGTGGGACAGACCTACGAGCAGTACTTC. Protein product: CASSEVGQTYEQYF.

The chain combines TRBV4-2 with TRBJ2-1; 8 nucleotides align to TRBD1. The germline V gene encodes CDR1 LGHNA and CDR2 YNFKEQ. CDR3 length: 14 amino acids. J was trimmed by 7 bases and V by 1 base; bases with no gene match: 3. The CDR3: CASSQGDRLNEQFF. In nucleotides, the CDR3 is TGTGCCAGCAGCCAAGGGGACAGGTTAAATGAGCAGTTCTTC.

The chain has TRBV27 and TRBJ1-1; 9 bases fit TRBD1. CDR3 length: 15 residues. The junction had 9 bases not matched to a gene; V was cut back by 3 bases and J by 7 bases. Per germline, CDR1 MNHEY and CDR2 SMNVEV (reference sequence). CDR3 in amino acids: CASSFEGTGRDEAFF. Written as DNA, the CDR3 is TGTGCCAGCAGTTTTGAGGGGACAGGGAGGGATGAAGCTTTCTTT.

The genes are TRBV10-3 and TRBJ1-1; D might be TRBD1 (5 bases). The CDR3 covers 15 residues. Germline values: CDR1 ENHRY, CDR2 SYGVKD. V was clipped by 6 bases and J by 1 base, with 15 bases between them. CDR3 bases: TGTGCCATCAGCGGAACGACAGCGGGGAACACTGAAGCTTTCTTT. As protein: CAISGTTAGNTEAFF.

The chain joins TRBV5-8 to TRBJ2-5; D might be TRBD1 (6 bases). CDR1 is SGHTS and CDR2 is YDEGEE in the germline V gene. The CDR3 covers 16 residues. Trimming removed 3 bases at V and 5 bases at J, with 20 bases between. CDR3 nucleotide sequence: TGTGCCAGCAGCTCAAAAGAGGGCAGGGGTGAGGAGACCCAGTACTTC. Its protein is CASSSKEGRGEETQYF.